This T cell receptor (beta chain) was documented in a study of shared clonotypes between healthy human individuals. The study's findings and limits: Generation of non-shared clonotypes was less probable than generation of clonotypes shared by all four donors. The study generally estimated greater richness for naive than memory subsets. Clonotype sharing across donors was expected to vary with sequencing depth.

Turning to this clone: The antigen remains unidentified.

Naive CD8 cells lacked CD45RO and underwent positive selection for CCR7, leaving out terminally differentiated effector memory CD45RA+ cells. Assay: immunoSEQ multiplex PCR; the TCRdb copy retains only in-frame clones and omits some. The sample has 800,000 to 950,000 clones; approximately 97% are singletons. Trimming cost V 4 bases and J 3 bases; bases outside gene matches: 6. The CDR3 is 15 residues long. Germline V gene data show CDR1 as SGHRS and CDR2 as YFSETQ. The origin of this receptor is a man aged 30 to 45 in good health. Sequencing was done on a sample of naive CD8+ T cells sorted from blood. This sequence joins TRBV5-1 and TRBJ2-5, with 10 nucleotides matching TRBD1. As DNA, the CDR3 is TGCGCCAGCAGCCCCCGGGACAGGGGAAAAGAGACCCAGTACTTC. It yields the protein CASSPRDRGKETQYF. Filled out from reference TRBV5-1 and TRBJ2-5, the complete variable domain reads KAGVTQTPRYLIKTRGQQVTLSCSPISGHRSVSWYQQTPGQGLQFLFEYFSETQRNKGNFPGRFSGRQFSNSRSEMNVSTLELGDSALYLCASSPRDRGKETQYFGPGTRLLVL.